These 7 T cell receptor beta chains were all obtained from the same sample, sequenced in a study of blood T cell repertoires in COVID-19. The data were produced by immunoSEQ multiplex PCR, yet TCRdb's version contains in-frame clones alone and is incomplete. The data contain 50,000 to 80,000 clones, about nine tenths of them singletons. The sequencing input was peripheral blood. The receptors come from a man aged 55 to 70 with acute or convalescent COVID-19.

Turning to this clone: The CDR3 carries no conserved terminal phenylalanine or tryptophan, so it likely arises from a read error. The limits of the CDR3 on the DNA are not certain, so only TCRdb's listed CDR3 is given. V is TRBV6-1 and J is TRBJ1-1; the DNA was not used to check the table's D call, TRBD1. Germline V gene lookup returns CDR1 MNHNS and CDR2 SASEGT. The CDR3 region is 11 residues in length, termini included. CDR3 in amino acids: CASSDRTEYAR.

CDR3 sequence reads: CASSLSSGSASYEQYF. The CDR3 DNA is TGTGCCAGCAGCCTATCTAGCGGGAGTGCCTCCTACGAGCAGTACTTC. The chain has TRBV3-1 (or the pseudogene TRBV3-2) and TRBJ2-7; 10 bases fit TRBD2. With V trimmed by 4 bases and J by 0 bases, 6 bases remained unmatched. CDR3 length: 16 residues. Germline V gives CDR1 LGHDT, CDR2 YNNKEL (reference sequence).

About this clone: At one boundary the junction diverges from the germline segment, which might be a read error. V and J are TRBV19 and TRBJ1-2; D remains ambiguous. CDR1 and CDR2 (germline): LNHDA, SQIVND (reference sequence). This CDR3 has 15 residues. The CDR3 sequence is CASSIRGPGGYSYTF. CDR3 DNA sequence: TGTGCCAGTAGTATCAGAGGTCCGGGAGGCTATAGCTACACCTTC.

CDR3: CASSPPSTAINTEAFF. The DNA for the CDR3 is TGCGCCAGCAGTCCTCCATCGACAGCTATTAACACTGAAGCTTTCTTT. The genes are TRBV5-1 and TRBJ1-1; possible D gene TRBD1, 5 bases. Germline V gene lookup returns CDR1 SGHRS and CDR2 YFSETQ. This CDR3 comprises 16 residues. V shed 5 bases and J shed 2 bases, with 19 bases lying between them.

The rearrangement uses TRBV7-9 and TRBJ1-2; D is undetermined. Trimming left V 5 bases short and J 8 bases short, with 9 bases between. CDR3 size: 11 residues. The germline V gene has CDR1 SEHNR and CDR2 FQNEAQ (reference sequence). The CDR3 loop is CASSPAGGYTF. CDR3 coding DNA: TGTGCCAGCAGCCCGGCGGGAGGCTACACCTTC.

This chain joins TRBV9 and TRBJ2-7, with TRBD1 matching over 11 bases. J gave up 4 bases and V 3 bases, and 6 bases lay outside the gene matches. This CDR3 has 15 residues. The germline gives CDR1 SGDLS, CDR2 YYNGEE. The CDR3 DNA follows: TGTGCCAGCAGCGAGGGGACAGGGGGAAAGTACGAGCAGTACTTC. Residues: CASSEGTGGKYEQYF.

The chain carries TRBV7-3 and TRBJ1-1, with D possibly TRBD1 on 5 matching bases. V lost 5 bases, J lost 3 bases, and 16 bases lay in between. Germline values: CDR1 SGHTA, CDR2 FQGTGA. The CDR3 is made up of 15 amino acids. The CDR3 DNA sequence: TGTGCCAGCAGCCATTGGGGGGGAGACGACACTGAAGCTTTCTTT. This translates into CASSHWGGDDTEAFF.